The next 14 T cell receptor beta chains were all read from a single sample in a study of T cell therapy after organ transplantation (dated by TCRdb to between 2018 and 2021). Sample time point, as interpreted from the label and publication: before start of T cell therapy. Libraries came from the immunoSEQ multiplex PCR assay. The immuneACCESS repertoire file appears here via TCRdb, limited to in-frame rearrangements. These files lack a portion of the clones; in checked studies, under half of the deficit traces to unresolved V genes, and the cause of the others is not known. The table for this sample lists about 2,100 clones; about 90% of them were counted only once. Roughly a fifth of the sample goes to the ten largest clones. Antigens for these TCRs are unknown. The sample in question was CD8+ T cells from blood, obtained before autologous CMV-specific T cell therapy. The source of these receptors is a human patient who had received a solid organ transplant and had CMV disease.

This chain joins TRBV5-5 and TRBJ1-5, with TRBD1 identical over 11 bases. The germline V gene has CDR1 SGHKS and CDR2 YYEKEE (reference sequence). This CDR3 is built from 15 residues. Unmatched junction bases numbered 6, after V lost 4 bases and J lost 6 bases. The CDR3 region has the DNA TGTGCCAGCAGCCCGTGGACAGGGGGCGGTCAGCCCCAGCATTTT. Translating gives CASSPWTGGGQPQHF.

V gene TRBV7-8 combines with J gene TRBJ2-1; D call uncertain. The germline V and J ends were trimmed by 3 bases and 1 base, with 10 bases remaining between them. Germline V CDR1 and CDR2: SGHVS, FQNEAQ. This CDR3 contains 15 residues. This CDR3 is CASSFRLESYNEQFF. The DNA of the CDR3 is TGTGCCAGCAGCTTTCGACTGGAGTCCTACAATGAGCAGTTCTTC.

As DNA, the CDR3 is TGTGCCAGCAGTGAAGTACGGGAACTAGCGGACACCGGGGAGCTGTTTTTT. It translates to CASSEVRELADTGELFF. The rearrangement uses TRBV2 and TRBJ2-2; 8 bases agree with TRBD2. The CDR3 extends over 17 amino acids. Germline lookup yields CDR1 SNHLY and CDR2 FYNNEI. V was pared by 1 base and J by 3 bases, with 7 bases of the junction left unmatched.

V is TRBV2 and J is TRBJ1-5; TRBD1 might be the D (6 bases). The CDR3 is 18 amino acids. Germline V gene lookup returns CDR1 SNHLY and CDR2 FYNNEI. Deletions cut 5 bases from V and 3 bases from J, with 23 bases between. The CDR3 DNA sequence: TGTGCCAGCAGTACAATAACCGGGACACCTAGCCTCAATCAGCCCCAGCATTTT. Translated: CASSTITGTPSLNQPQHF.

V usage is TRBV21-1 and J usage is TRBJ1-1; the table names TRBD1, a call not compared with the DNA. TRBV21-1 is described as a pseudogene. The CDR3 is 15 residues long. The CDR3 bases are TGTGCCAGCAGGACCAGGGGGCAGTGGGACACTGAAGCTTTCTTT. Translation gives CASRTRGQWDTEAFF.

The chain employs TRBV27 and TRBJ1-1, with 9 bases that match TRBD1. Losses at the gene ends were 2 bases for V and 10 bases for J; bases not matched to a gene: 11. Germline CDR1 MNHEY, CDR2 SMNVEV (reference sequence). This CDR3 spans 15 amino acids. The CDR3 protein is CASSLLWGQGNSAFF. The CDR3 nucleotides read TGTGCCAGCAGTTTACTGTGGGGACAGGGAAATTCAGCTTTCTTT.

The V gene is TRBV30, the J gene TRBJ1-3; no definite D call. CDR1 GTSNPN and CDR2 SVGIG come from the germline V gene (reference sequence). V gave up 3 bases and J gave up 6 bases, with 18 bases separating them. CDR3 length: 15 amino acids. DNA of the CDR3: TGTGCCTGGAGCCCGCGAGAATCCGTAATAAACACCATATATTTT. Protein: CAWSPRESVINTIYF.

The chain carries TRBV7-6 and TRBJ2-5, with 9 bases lining up with TRBD1. This CDR3 region has 16 residues. The trim removed 5 bases at V and 5 bases at J, leaving 12 bases unmatched. Germline V gene data show CDR1 as SGHVS and CDR2 as FNYEAQ. The CDR3 bases are TGTGCCAGCAGCCTATATGGGACAGGGAAGCGGGAGACCCAGTACTTC. The encoded protein is CASSLYGTGKRETQYF.

The J gene is TRBJ1-6, the V gene TRBV6-5; D is uncertain. The V and J ends lost 2 bases and 10 bases respectively, with 12 bases between them. The CDR3 loop spans 14 amino acids. Germline V gene lookup returns CDR1 MNHEY and CDR2 SVGAGI. CDR3 residues: CASSYREGNSPLHF. In DNA, the CDR3 is TGTGCCAGCAGTTACAGAGAGGGAAACTCACCCCTCCACTTT.

The V gene is TRBV10-3, the J gene TRBJ2-7; D is unresolved. Germline CDR1 and CDR2: ENHRY and SYGVKD. Between the trimmed V and J ends, which lost 3 bases and 4 bases, there was a span of 13 bases. The CDR3 consists of 14 residues. DNA of the CDR3: TGTGCCATCAGTGATCGCAGGCTAGGGTACGAGCAGTACTTC. Its translation: CAISDRRLGYEQYF.

CDR3 coding DNA: TGTGCCAGCAGCAACCGGGACAGGGCCTTCTACGAGCAGTACTTC. Protein: CASSNRDRAFYEQYF. This rearrangement joins TRBV5-4 to TRBJ2-7; 9 bases agree with TRBD1. There are 15 residues in the CDR3. Germline CDR1 and CDR2: SGHNT and YYREEE (reference sequence). J lost 3 bases, V lost 4 bases, and 8 bases had no gene match.

The chain has TRBV7-8 and TRBJ2-6; D possibly corresponds to TRBD1 (6 bases). Trimming removed 5 bases at V and 5 bases at J, with 25 bases between. This CDR3 contains 19 residues. Germline loops: CDR1 SGHVS, CDR2 FQNEAQ. The CDR3 loop is CASSAPGHEGQSRANVLTF. The CDR3 DNA sequence: TGTGCCAGCAGCGCCCCTGGTCACGAGGGACAAAGTCGGGCCAACGTCCTGACTTTC. Full variable domain (rest looked up from reference TRBV7-8 and TRBJ2-6): GAGVSQSPRYKVAKRGQDVALRCDPISGHVSLFWYQQALGQGPEFLTYFQNEAQLDKSGLPSDRFFAERPEGSVSTLKIQRTQQEDSAVYLCASSAPGHEGQSRANVLTFGAGSRLTVL.

The DNA of the CDR3 is TGTGCCTGGAGGCAGGGCGGCAATCAGCCCCAGCATTTT. Its protein product is CAWRQGGNQPQHF. This sequence joins TRBV30 and TRBJ1-5; D might be TRBD1 (5 bases). In germline, CDR1 is GTSNPN, CDR2 SVGIG (reference sequence). Trimming stripped 3 bases from V and 2 bases from J, with 8 bases between. There are 13 residues in the CDR3.

This chain joins TRBV19 and TRBJ2-7; D remains ambiguous. Per germline, CDR1 LNHDA and CDR2 SQIVND (reference sequence). V lost 10 bases and J lost 2, with 12 bases in between. The length of the CDR3 is 12 residues. The CDR3 loop is CATSGLPYEQYF. Written as DNA, the CDR3 is TGTGCCACCTCGGGCCTTCCCTACGAGCAGTACTTC.